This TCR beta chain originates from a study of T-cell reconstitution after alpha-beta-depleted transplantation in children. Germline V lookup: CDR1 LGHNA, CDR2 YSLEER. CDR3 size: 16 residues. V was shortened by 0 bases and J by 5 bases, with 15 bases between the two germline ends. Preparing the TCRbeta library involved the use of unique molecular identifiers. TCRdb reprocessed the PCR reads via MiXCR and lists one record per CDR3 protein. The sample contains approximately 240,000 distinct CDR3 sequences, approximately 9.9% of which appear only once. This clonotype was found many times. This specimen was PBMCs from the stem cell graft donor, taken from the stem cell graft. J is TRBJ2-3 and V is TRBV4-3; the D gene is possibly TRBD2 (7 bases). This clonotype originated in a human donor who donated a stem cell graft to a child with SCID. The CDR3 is CASSQEMGGAGDTQYF. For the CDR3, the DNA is TGCGCCAGCAGCCAAGAGATGGGGGGGGCCGGAGATACGCAGTATTTT.